These T cell receptor beta chains were read from a single sample in a study of T-cell reconstitution after alpha-beta-depleted transplantation in children. MiXCR, run by TCRdb on the PCR reads, gives a single entry per CDR3 protein. Of some 300,000 distinct CDR3 sequences in the sample, around 10% are singletons; the top ten hold 7.5%. Sequencing used PBMCs, obtained before TCRalphabeta/CD19-depleted stem cell transplant. Receptors were obtained from a boy under two years old with acute myeloid leukemia, due to receive a stem cell transplant. The CDR3 runs from the conserved cysteine through the conserved F or W. A D gene is named only where the DNA matches it firmly. Expanded clones get a size class; other rows say once, few or many, or leave the size out.

d_call,clone_size,v_call,j_call,cdr3_aa,cdr3_nt
TRBD1,few,TRBV15,TRBJ2-2,CATSRENRGELFF,TGTGCCACCAGCAGAGAGAACAGGGGAGAGCTGTTTTTT
.,many,TRBV20-1,TRBJ1-1,CSAIPEAIEAEAFF,TGCAGTGCTATCCCTGAGGCCATAGAGGCTGAAGCTTTCTTT
TRBD2,many,TRBV20-1,TRBJ2-7,CSAEAGTSGSYEQYF,TGCAGTGCAGAGGCCGGGACTAGCGGGAGCTACGAGCAGTACTTC
TRBD2,many,TRBV12-3/TRBV12-4,TRBJ2-2,CASSFGGGPSGELFF,TGTGCCAGCAGTTTCGGGGGAGGGCCCTCCGGGGAGCTGTTTTTT
.,.,TRBV12-3/TRBV12-4,TRBJ2-7,CASARDGEQYF,TGTGCCAGCGCGCGGGACGGCGAGCAGTACTTC
.,.,TRBV6-5,TRBJ1-1,CASSYTGTKNTEAFF,TGTGCCAGCAGTTACACCGGGACAAAGAACACTGAAGCTTTCTTT
.,many,TRBV7-2,TRBJ2-5,CASSLDPGVRETQYF,TGTGCCAGCAGCTTAGATCCGGGGGTCCGGGAGACCCAGTACTTC
TRBD2,many,TRBV3-1,TRBJ2-7,CASSQGGVTYEQYF,TGTGCCAGCAGCCAGGGAGGGGTTACCTACGAGCAGTACTTC
.,many,TRBV5-1,TRBJ2-5,CASSLQGIRETQYF,TGCGCCAGCAGCTTACAGGGAATTAGGGAGACCCAGTACTTC
TRBD2,many,TRBV9,TRBJ2-3,CASSVEREGLFTDTQYF,TGTGCCAGCAGCGTAGAGCGGGAGGGCCTTTTCACAGATACGCAGTATTTT
.,few,TRBV9,TRBJ2-3,CASSVRSDSTDTQYF,TGTGCCAGCAGCGTACGTTCGGACAGCACAGATACGCAGTATTTT
.,many,TRBV2,TRBJ2-7,CASSPSSPYEQYF,TGTGCCAGCAGTCCTAGCAGTCCCTACGAGCAGTACTTC
TRBD1,many,TRBV28,TRBJ1-4,CASSLGQIFNEKLFF,TGTGCCAGCAGTTTGGGACAGATCTTCAATGAAAAACTGTTTTTT
.,many,TRBV29-1,TRBJ1-4,CSVTGRTGLATNEKLFF,TGCAGCGTTACGGGCCGAACAGGCCTAGCAACTAATGAAAAACTGTTTTTT
.,many,TRBV7-2,TRBJ2-1,CASSLAGVGAVEQFF,TGTGCCAGCAGCTTAGCGGGGGTGGGGGCGGTGGAGCAGTTCTTC
TRBD2,few,TRBV20-1,TRBJ2-1,CSAPARGRVYNEQFF,TGCAGTGCTCCTGCACGCGGGAGGGTATACAATGAGCAGTTCTTC
TRBD2,few,TRBV19,TRBJ2-1,CASSPRLALFF,TGTGCCAGTAGTCCCAGACTAGCTCTGTTCTTC
TRBD2,few,TRBV5-1,TRBJ2-2,CASSLAELAGGTGELFF,TGCGCCAGCAGCTTGGCCGAACTAGCGGGAGGGACCGGGGAGCTGTTTTTT